This T cell receptor beta chain was profiled in a study of blood T cells in healthy people across ages. The table lists this clonotype with a few counts. Using a J-beta primer mix together with a sample-barcoded 5' primer, a second PCR was run for roughly 7 to 12 cycles. TCRdb used MiXCR to reprocess the 5' RACE reads, holding one entry per CDR3 protein. Of some 1.7 million distinct CDR3 sequences listed, 28% were seen once; the top ten hold about 8%. The V end lost 1 base, the J end lost 8 bases, and 9 bases lay between the germline ends. The length of the CDR3 is 13 residues. CDR1 KGHSH and CDR2 LQKENI come from the germline V gene.

The source of this sequence is a woman younger than 45 in good health. The rearrangement joins TRBV18 to TRBJ2-1; D is perhaps TRBD2 (6 bases). Material for sequencing was blood. CDR3 DNA sequence: TGTGCCAGCTCACCACGGAGGGGAGATGAGCAGTTCTTC. Residues: CASSPRRGDEQFF.